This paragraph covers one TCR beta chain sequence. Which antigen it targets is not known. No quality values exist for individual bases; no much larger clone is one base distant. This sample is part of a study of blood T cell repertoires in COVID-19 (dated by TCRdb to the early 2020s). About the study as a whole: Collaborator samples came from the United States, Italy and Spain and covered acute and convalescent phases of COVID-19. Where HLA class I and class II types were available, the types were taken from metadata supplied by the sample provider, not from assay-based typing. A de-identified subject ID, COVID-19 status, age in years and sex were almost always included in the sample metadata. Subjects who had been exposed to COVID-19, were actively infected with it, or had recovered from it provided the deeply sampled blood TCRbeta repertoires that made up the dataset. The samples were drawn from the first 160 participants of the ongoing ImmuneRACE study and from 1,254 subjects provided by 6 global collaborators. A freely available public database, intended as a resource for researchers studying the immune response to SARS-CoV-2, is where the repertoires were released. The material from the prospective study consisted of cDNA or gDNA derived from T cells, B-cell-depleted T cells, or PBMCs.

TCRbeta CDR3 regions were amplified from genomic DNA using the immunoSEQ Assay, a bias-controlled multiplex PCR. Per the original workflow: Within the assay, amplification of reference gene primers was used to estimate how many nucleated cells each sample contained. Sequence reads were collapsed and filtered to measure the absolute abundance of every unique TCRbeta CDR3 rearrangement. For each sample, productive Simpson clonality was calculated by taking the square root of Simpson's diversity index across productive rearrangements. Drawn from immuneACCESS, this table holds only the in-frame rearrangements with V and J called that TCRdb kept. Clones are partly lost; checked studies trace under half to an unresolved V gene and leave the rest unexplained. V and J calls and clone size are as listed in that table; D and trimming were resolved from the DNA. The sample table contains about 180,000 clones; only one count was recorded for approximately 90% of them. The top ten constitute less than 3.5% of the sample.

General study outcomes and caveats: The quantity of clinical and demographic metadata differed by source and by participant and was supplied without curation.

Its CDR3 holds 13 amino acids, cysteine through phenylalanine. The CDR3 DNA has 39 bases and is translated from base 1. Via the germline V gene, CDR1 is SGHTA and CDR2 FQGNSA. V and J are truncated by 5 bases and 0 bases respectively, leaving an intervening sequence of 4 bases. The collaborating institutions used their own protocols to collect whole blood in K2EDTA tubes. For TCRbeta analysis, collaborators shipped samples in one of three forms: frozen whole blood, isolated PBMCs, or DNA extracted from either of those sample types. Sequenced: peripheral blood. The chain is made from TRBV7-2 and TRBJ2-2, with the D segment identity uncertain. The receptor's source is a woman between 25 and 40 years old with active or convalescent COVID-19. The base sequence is TGTGCCAGCAGCGGCCCGAACACCGGGGAGCTGTTTTTT. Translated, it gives CASSGPNTGELFF.